The clone carrying this T cell receptor beta chain was counted many times. What it binds is not known. The entry originates in a study of T cells in Graves' hyperthyroidism and ophthalmopathy. From RNA transcripts, TCR beta CDR3 regions were amplified. First-round RT-PCR targeting the TCR CDR3 was performed with the HTBI primer set. TCRdb re-called the multiplex PCR reads with MiXCR, one entry per CDR3 protein. The sample holds over 90,000 distinct CDR3 sequences, about 45% seen once. V trimming: 6 bases; J trimming: 3 bases; junction bases outside the gene matches: 11. This CDR3 contains 16 residues. Germline CDR1 reads MNHNS; CDR2 reads SASEGT. Study results and limitations: Blood also contained most expanded thyroid clonotypes above 0.001. Model predictions of ophthalmopathy came a median about 6.3 months before onset.

V gene TRBV6-1 combines with J gene TRBJ2-3; 8 bases align to TRBD1. Input material: blood. The TCR comes from a man in his forties with Graves' hyperthyroidism. The CDR3 DNA reads as TGTGCCAGCAGAACACCAGACAGGGGTGTGACAGATACGCAGTATTTT. Its translation is CASRTPDRGVTDTQYF.